This section outlines one T cell receptor (beta chain) sequence together with its context. Its antigen target is currently unknown. Per-base qualities were not stored, and no clone one base away is much larger. The CDR3 measures 13 amino acids from cysteine to phenylalanine. Only the CDR3 region is kept as DNA, spanning 39 bases read in frame from base 1. Trimming costs V 7 bases and J 7 bases, and their ends lie 14 bases apart. CDR1 and CDR2 (MNHNY, SVGAGI) derive from the germline V gene (reference sequence). This sample stems from a study of shared clonotypes between healthy human individuals (dated by TCRdb to 2020 to 2022). With regard to the full study: The cohort included three men and a couple of women between 18 and 49 years of age. Leukapheresis yielded between about 0.9 and 8.9 billion PBMCs per donor. To estimate repertoire size and how much clonotypes are shared between individuals, the study performed deep sequencing of blood TCR repertoires from about five healthy adults. Different laboratories and diverse techniques were used to prepare libraries and sequence TCR repertoires, to increase sequencing depth and limit assay-specific biases. For each donor, CD4 naive and CD4 memory were each given three plates, CD8 naive was given two plates, and CD8 memory was given one plate.

Donors were healthy HIV-negative adults with no recently reported acute infections or vaccinations. Only Caucasian adults living in Nashville, Tennessee, USA were represented among the donors. Magnetic negative selection was used to enrich CD4+ T cells, after which naive cells were positively selected on CD45RA and the negative fraction became the memory subset. Blood was obtained by leukapheresis, after which PBMCs were separated by Ficoll-Histopaque density gradient centrifugation and cryopreserved in liquid nitrogen vapor phase. Purity and quantity of every magnetically sorted T cell population were checked by analytical flow cytometry. From each sorted fraction, genomic DNA was isolated and quantified by UV absorbance on a Nanodrop 2000c. The research as a whole found: Higher generation probabilities were observed for clonotypes shared by all four sorted-subset donors than for non-shared clonotypes. Naive subsets generally had larger estimated clonotype richness than memory subsets. The small number of donors limited the genetic and exposure-history diversity represented. Rarefaction of sorted-subset datasets indicated incomplete sequencing despite the large sequencing depth. When a handful of donors were compared, the shared fraction of clonotypes was roughly 5% for naive CD4, around 3.5% for naive CD8, about 2.4% for memory CD4, and under 0.5% for memory CD8. Sampling was restricted to blood, and TCR repertoires in tissues likely differ from the TCR repertoires found in blood. Based on pairwise subsampling, the degree of clonotype sharing among donors was expected to be affected by sequencing depth.

Using the deep immunoSEQ assay, TCR CDR3 regions were amplified from genomic DNA by multiplex PCR. For each cell subset, the extracted genomic DNA was distributed evenly across all wells of several immunoSEQ 96-well plates, and each plate served as one replicate. Each replicate PCR for sorted subsets received around 0.2 ug genomic DNA, equal to roughly 33,000 T cell genomes. Purified libraries were measured with a Qubit 3.0 fluorometer, size-checked on a Bioanalyzer 2100, and measured again with the KAPA Library Quantification kit. A separate single-read 150-cycle Illumina NextSeq 550 flow cell was used to sequence each immunoSEQ 96-well plate. Regarding the original processing steps: The immunoSEQ output contained only junctional sequences without quality scores, so filtering could not match that applied to full-length reads. Sequences were annotated with PyIR, a Python wrapper for IgBLAST v1.9, using IMGT germline references to assign V/J genes and CDR3. Reads were filtered out if the reads had weak V/J assignments (E-value above 1e-6), no CDR3, stop codons, out-of-frame junctions, or ambiguous translated residues. A V3J clonotype was defined by an identical inferred V gene, J gene, and CDR3 amino acid sequence. Percentage overlap between repertoires was calculated by dividing the number of shared unique clonotypes by the size of the smaller repertoire. Richness of each repertoire was evaluated using RTK rarefaction, the Chao1 estimator, and Recon v2.1 estimates of unobserved clonotypes. For all TCRbeta clonotypes obtained by the gDNA method from four donors, generation probabilities were computed with OLGA. Imported from immuneACCESS, the table was reduced by TCRdb to in-frame sequences with V and J called. These copies leave out some clones; in studies compared against another copy, an unresolved V gene accounts for under half, and the cause of the remainder is not known. Clone size and the V and J calls come from that table; the DNA yielded D and trimming. A total of over a million clones appear in this sample, around 95% of them only once. Approximately 1.1% of the sample rests with the top ten.

The receptor chain draws on TRBV6-6 and TRBJ2-1; no D gene can be assigned with confidence. The receptor comes from a man aged 25 to 45 in good health. Sequences were obtained from naive CD4+ T cells sorted from blood. Sample cell subset or site, as interpreted from the label and publication: CD45RA+ positively selected. The nucleotide sequence reads as follows: TGTGCCAGCACCTACTATCCAGCAAATGAGCAGTTCTTC. This yields the protein CASTYYPANEQFF.